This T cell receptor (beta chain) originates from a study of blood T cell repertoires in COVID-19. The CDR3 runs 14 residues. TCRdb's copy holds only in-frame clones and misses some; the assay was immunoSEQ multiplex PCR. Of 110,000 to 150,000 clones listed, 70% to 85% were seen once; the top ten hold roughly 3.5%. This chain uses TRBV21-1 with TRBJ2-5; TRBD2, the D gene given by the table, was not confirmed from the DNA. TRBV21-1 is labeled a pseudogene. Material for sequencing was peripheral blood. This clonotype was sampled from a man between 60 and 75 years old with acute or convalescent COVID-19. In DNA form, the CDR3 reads TGTGCCAGCAGCAATAGCGGGAAGGCAAAGACCCAGTACTTC. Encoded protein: CASSNSGKAKTQYF.